This is a list of T cell receptor beta chains from one sample in a study of blood T cell repertoires in COVID-19. The repertoire was sequenced with immunoSEQ multiplex PCR; TCRdb's copy has only in-frame clones and lacks some. Here the sample spans under 350,000 clones, about 89% being singletons. Specimen: peripheral blood. The receptor set was obtained from a man aged 35 to 55 with acute or convalescent COVID-19. The CDR3 runs from the conserved cysteine through the conserved F or W.

TRBV6-5 | CASSYSSQGNQPQHF
TRBV5-1 | CASSLEGTGIYGYTF
TRBV24-1 | CATSDEGGREEAFF
TRBV6-1 | CASSERGRANVLTF
TRBV10-3 | CATRLAGAESYEQYF
TRBV5-1 | CASSLQLNEQFF
TRBV4-2 | CASSQGQGDNYEQYF
TRBV19 | CASSGPGQGLTPLHF
TRBV28 | CASSLPGTGTGELFF
TRBV18 | CASSPGAFTDTQYF
TRBV5-6 | CASSSGQTYHSPLHF
TRBV6-6 | CASSREETRLLHF
TRBV6-1 | CASSGQASLSYPGELFF
TRBV2 | CASRPTGTNYGYTF
TRBV5-1 | CASTRAGGTYEQYF
TRBV20-1 | CSASAGGRTNYGYTF
TRBV11-2 | CASSPGQENYGYTF
TRBV11-2 | CASSPRRGHYEQYF
TRBV11-3 | CASSQGGGRDTEAFF
TRBV2 | CASSEGTGVTDTQYF
TRBV29-1 | CSVYVGTAVGEQYF
TRBV5-1 | CASSLGGVPTYEQYF
TRBV28 | CASKPDRGYTEAFF
TRBV13 | CASSLKLVRTGGILESSGYTF
TRBV11-2 | CASTPTGGGGRSPLHF
TRBV6-1 | CASSEGGGYGGENYGYTF
TRBV30 | CAWSLATGTVAHEQYF
TRBV7-3 | CASSLSGTTLYNEQFF
TRBV12-5 | CASGFGVVGADTDTQYF
TRBV5-4 | CASSVRGRSTDTQYF
TRBV3-1/TRBV3-2 | CASSQDGAPSYGYTF
TRBV12-5 | CASGLASGTGGYQPQHF
TRBV28 | CASSARDRGLREQYF
TRBV7-8 | CASSSQGATEAFF
TRBV6-6 | CASTDRSSGNTIYF
TRBV10-2 | CASIVDRGYEQYF
TRBV7-6 | CASSPGGPYEQYF
TRBV9 | CASSAPTGGPYGYTF
TRBV7-2 | CASSLETAMTATGELFF
TRBV27 | CASSFPRSGNTIYF
TRBV10-2 | CASKASANRNEQFF
TRBV6-5 | CASSPSPGELFF
TRBV30 | CAWSSLEGDGTF
TRBV9 | CASSVAGGRADTQYF
TRBV30 | CAWGLSGNTIYF
TRBV5-4 | CASSPLPDRVLYEQYF
TRBV10-2 | CASRLYSYEQYF
TRBV5-1 | CASSPYLFTGSLRTSGANVLTF
TRBV5-1 | CASSLGLGGTHYEQYF
TRBV5-4 | CASSLVVAGGPYEQYF